A selection of T cell receptor beta chains follows, all from one sample in a study of shared clonotypes between healthy human individuals. The assay was immunoSEQ multiplex PCR, and TCRdb's table has in-frame clones only and misses some. Seen here are more than 450,000 clones, less than 85% observed once, and the top ten hold approximately 12%. Sequenced input: PBMCs. These receptors were collected from a woman in her thirties or forties in good health. Some clones in this sample may be carry-over from other donors' samples. Each CDR3 is given without its conserved first and last residue. Only some rows state a clone size, as once, few, many or a class for expanded clones.

CDR3 length,V gene,J gene,clone size,CDR3 protein
18,TRBV27,TRBJ2-2,.,ASSLSWRVAGGPNTGELF
13,TRBV28,TRBJ2-4,.,ASSLSDLAKNIQY
11,TRBV11-2,TRBJ1-5,.,ASSTWRDQPQH
13,TRBV10-3,TRBJ2-1,.,AISEDRDRYNEQF
12,TRBV6-1,TRBJ2-7,.,ASRRRGGSYEQY
13,TRBV28,TRBJ1-3,.,ASSIQMGARNTIY
12,TRBV7-2,TRBJ2-7,.,ASSFSGRAYEQY
10,TRBV28,TRBJ2-7,.,ASGVYAYEQY
15,TRBV5-1,TRBJ2-5,.,ASSFQPQGQGEETQY
14,TRBV27,TRBJ2-5,once,ASTPRGTGDQETQY
13,TRBV27,TRBJ1-1,.,ASRPGTGLNTEAF
12,TRBV7-9,TRBJ2-2,.,ASSPQGYTGELF
11,TRBV25-1,TRBJ1-1,.,ASSEGTGGLAF
13,TRBV2,TRBJ2-7,.,ASSAALAGSGEQY
14,TRBV15,TRBJ1-5,.,ATSSPGTGLSQPQH
13,TRBV6-1,TRBJ1-5,once,ASSEDPGGNQPQH
12,TRBV6-1,TRBJ2-1,.,ASRGNGLYNEQF
14,TRBV7-9,TRBJ2-1,.,ASSLIGGKTYNEQF
9,TRBV20-1,TRBJ2-1,.,SARDRAEQF
11,TRBV27,TRBJ1-1,few,ASRQGAFTEAF
15,TRBV9,TRBJ2-5,.,ASSVEAGIGYKETQY
13,TRBV30,TRBJ1-5,.,AWSVGSGRNQPQH
11,TRBV18,TRBJ2-3,.,ASSPGGPDTQY
9,TRBV25-1,TRBJ1-1,few,ASSVGTEAF
11,TRBV28,TRBJ1-2,.,ASTLGGDYGYT
13,TRBV25-1,TRBJ1-1,.,ASRGSWQQNTEAF
13,TRBV5-4,TRBJ2-1,.,ASSLSGGAYNEQF
15,TRBV5-6,TRBJ1-2,.,ASSLERQRRSNYGYT
14,TRBV27,TRBJ1-4,.,ASRERAGTENEKLF